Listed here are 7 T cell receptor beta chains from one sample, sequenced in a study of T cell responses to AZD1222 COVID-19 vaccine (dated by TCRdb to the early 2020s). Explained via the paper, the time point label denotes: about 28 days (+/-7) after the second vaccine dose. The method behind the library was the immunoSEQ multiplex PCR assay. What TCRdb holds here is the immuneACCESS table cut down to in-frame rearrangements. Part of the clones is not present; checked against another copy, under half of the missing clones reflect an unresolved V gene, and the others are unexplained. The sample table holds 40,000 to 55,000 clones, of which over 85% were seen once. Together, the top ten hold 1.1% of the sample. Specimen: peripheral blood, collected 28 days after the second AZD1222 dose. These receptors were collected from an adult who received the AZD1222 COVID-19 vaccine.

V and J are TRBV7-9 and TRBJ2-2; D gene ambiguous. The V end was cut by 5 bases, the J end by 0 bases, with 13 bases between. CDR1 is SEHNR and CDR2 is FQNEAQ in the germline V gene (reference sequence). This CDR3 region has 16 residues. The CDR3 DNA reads TGTGCCAGCAGCCGCCGTGTAGATACGAACACCGGGGAGCTGTTTTTT. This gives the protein CASSRRVDTNTGELFF. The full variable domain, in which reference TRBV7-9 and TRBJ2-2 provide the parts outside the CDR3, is DTGVSQNPRHKITKRGQNVTFRCDPISEHNRLYWYRQTLGQGPEFLTYFQNEAQLEKSRLLSDRFSAERPKGSFSTLEIQRTEQGDSAMYLCASSRRVDTNTGELFFGEGSRLTVL.

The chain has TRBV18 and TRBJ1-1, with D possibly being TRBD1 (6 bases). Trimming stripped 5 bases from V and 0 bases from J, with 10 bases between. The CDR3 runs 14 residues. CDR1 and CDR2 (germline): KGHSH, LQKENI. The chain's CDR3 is CASSEGQLNTEAFF. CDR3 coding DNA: TGTGCCAGCTCAGAAGGACAGCTGAACACTGAAGCTTTCTTT.

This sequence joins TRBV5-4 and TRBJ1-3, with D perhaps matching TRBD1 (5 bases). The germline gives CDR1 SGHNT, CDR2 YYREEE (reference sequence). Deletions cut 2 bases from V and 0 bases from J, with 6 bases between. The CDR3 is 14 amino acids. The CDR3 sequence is CASSFGGSGNTIYF. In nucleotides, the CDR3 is TGTGCCAGCAGCTTTGGGGGCTCTGGAAACACCATATATTTT.

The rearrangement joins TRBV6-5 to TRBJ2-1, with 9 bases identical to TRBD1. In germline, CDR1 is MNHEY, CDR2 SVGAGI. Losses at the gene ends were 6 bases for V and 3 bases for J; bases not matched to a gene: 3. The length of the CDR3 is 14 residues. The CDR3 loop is CASSTTGGYNEQFF. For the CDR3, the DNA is TGTGCCAGCAGCACGACAGGGGGCTACAATGAGCAGTTCTTC.

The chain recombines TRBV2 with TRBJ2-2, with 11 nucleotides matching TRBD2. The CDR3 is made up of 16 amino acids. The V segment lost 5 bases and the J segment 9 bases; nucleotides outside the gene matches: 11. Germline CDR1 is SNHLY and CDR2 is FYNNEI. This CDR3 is CASSHPTSGSRWELFF. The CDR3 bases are TGTGCCAGCAGTCACCCCACTAGCGGGAGTCGGTGGGAGCTGTTTTTT. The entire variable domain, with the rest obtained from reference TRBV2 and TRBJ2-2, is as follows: EPEVTQTPSHQVTQMGQEVILRCVPISNHLYFYWYRQILGQKVEFLVSFYNNEISEKSEIFDDQFSVERPDGSNFTLKIRSTKLEDSAMYFCASSHPTSGSRWELFFGEGSRLTVL.

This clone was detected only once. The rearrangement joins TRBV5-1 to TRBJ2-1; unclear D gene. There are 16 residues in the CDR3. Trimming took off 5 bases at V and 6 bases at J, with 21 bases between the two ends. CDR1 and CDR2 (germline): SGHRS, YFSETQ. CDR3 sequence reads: CASSSDAVSVSNEQFF. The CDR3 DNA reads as TGCGCCAGCAGTTCCGATGCAGTAAGTGTGTCCAATGAGCAGTTCTTC.

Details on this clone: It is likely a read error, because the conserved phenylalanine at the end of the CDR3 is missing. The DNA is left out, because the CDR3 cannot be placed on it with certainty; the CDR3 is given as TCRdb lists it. The CDR3 loop reads CASSETPH. The rearrangement joins TRBV10-1 to TRBJ2-3; the tabulated D call, TRBD2, remains unverified against the DNA. The CDR3 is 8 amino acids in total, end residues counted. The germline CDR1 and CDR2 sequences are WNHNN and SYGVQD (reference sequence).